This T cell receptor beta chain emerged from a study of beta chain features in type 1 diabetes. This clone has just a few counts. Expressed TCRB transcripts got sequenced, as all isolated RNA was reverse transcribed. Using immunoSEQ multiplex PCR, the repertoire was profiled, and TCRdb retains in-frame clones only, with some absent. Among 350,000 to 450,000 clones listed, approximately 13% were seen once. CDR1 is SGHTA and CDR2 is FQGTGA in the germline V gene. V lost 7 bases and J lost 5, with 14 bases in between. This CDR3 spans 13 amino acids. This TCR was recovered from a man younger than 45 in good health. This sequence joins TRBV7-3 and TRBJ1-1; a weak D match, TRBD1 (5 bases). Sample: naive CD4+ T cells from blood. CDR3 region: CASKSGLRTEAFF. CDR3 in DNA: TGTGCCAGCAAATCGGGGCTCCGGACTGAAGCTTTCTTT.